This passage covers 4 T cell receptor beta chains from one sample sequenced in a study of T cell repertoires in cytomegalovirus infection. TCRdb called the reads again in MiXCR, with one record for every CDR3 protein. The sample shows roughly 730,000 distinct CDR3 sequences, roughly 30% of them seen only once. Which antigens these TCRs recognize remains unknown. Source: cultured PBMCs, taken from culture after CMV antigen stimulation. The receptors here all came from a human donor in good health (CMV status not recorded). Some clones in this sample may be carry-over from other donors' samples.

V and J are TRBV10-3 and TRBJ2-2; D is perhaps TRBD2 (6 bases). The V gene lost 7 bases and the J gene lost 5 bases, with 14 bases spanning the gap. The germline V gene has CDR1 ENHRY and CDR2 SYGVKD. This CDR3 comprises 14 residues. The DNA for the CDR3 is TGTGCCATCACCGGGGGTATGTGGACCGGGGAGCTGTTTTTT. It codes for CAITGGMWTGELFF.

The rearrangement uses TRBV4-1 and TRBJ1-3; D is undetermined. V lost 0 bases and J lost 0, with 9 bases in between. Germline CDR1 reads MGHRA; CDR2 reads YSYEKL. The CDR3 is 16 amino acids. In DNA form, the CDR3 reads TGCGCCAGCAGCCAAGACGACGGATACTCTGGAAACACCATATATTTT. Translation gives CASSQDDGYSGNTIYF.

In this sample, this clonotype turned up many times. The rearrangement joins TRBV7-6 to TRBJ2-1; D is undetermined. The germline CDR1 and CDR2 sequences are SGHVS and FNYEAQ. The CDR3 totals 12 residues. The V end lost 0 bases, the J end lost 7 bases, and 4 bases lay between the germline ends. The CDR3 protein is CASSLAANEQFF. CDR3 DNA: TGTGCCAGCAGCTTAGCGGCAAATGAGCAGTTCTTC. Full variable domain (missing parts from reference TRBV7-6 and TRBJ2-1): GAGVSQSPRYKVTKRGQDVALRCDPISGHVSLYWYRQALGQGPEFLTYFNYEAQQDKSGLPNDRFSAERPEGSISTLTIQRTEQRDSAMYRCASSLAANEQFFGPGTRLTVL.

The chain combines TRBV20-1 with TRBJ2-3; D is possibly TRBD1 or TRBD2 (5 bases each). Germline V gives CDR1 DFQATT, CDR2 SNEGSKA (reference sequence). Trimming stripped 5 bases from V and 4 bases from J, with 16 bases between. The CDR3 runs 14 residues. CDR3 DNA: TGCAGTGCTCGGGATCCCTTGGGGGCAGATACGCAGTATTTT. It codes for CSARDPLGADTQYF.